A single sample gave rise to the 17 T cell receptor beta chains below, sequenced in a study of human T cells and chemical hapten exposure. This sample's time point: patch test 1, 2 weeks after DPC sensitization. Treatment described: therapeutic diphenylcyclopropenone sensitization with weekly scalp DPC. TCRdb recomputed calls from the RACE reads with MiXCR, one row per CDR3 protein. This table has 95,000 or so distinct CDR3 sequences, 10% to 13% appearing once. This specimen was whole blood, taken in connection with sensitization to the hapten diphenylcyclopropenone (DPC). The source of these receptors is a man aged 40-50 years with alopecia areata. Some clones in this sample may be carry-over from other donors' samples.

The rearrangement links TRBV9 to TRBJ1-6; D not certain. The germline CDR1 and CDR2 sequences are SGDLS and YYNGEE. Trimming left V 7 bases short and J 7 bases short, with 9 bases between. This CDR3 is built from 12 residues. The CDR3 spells CASGRLNSPLHF. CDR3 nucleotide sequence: TGTGCCAGCGGACGGTTGAATTCACCCCTCCACTTT. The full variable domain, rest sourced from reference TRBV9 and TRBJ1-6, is DSGVTQTPKHLITATGQRVTLRCSPRSGDLSVYWYQQSLDQGLQFLIQYYNGEERAKGNILERFSAQQFPDLHSELNLSSLELGDSALYFCASGRLNSPLHFGNGTRLTVT.

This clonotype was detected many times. CDR3: CASSSEDGSDTQYF. CDR3 sequence (DNA): TGTGCCAGCAGCTCAGAAGACGGCTCAGATACGCAGTATTTT. V usage is TRBV5-4 and J usage is TRBJ2-3, with D uncertain. With 3 bases removed from V and 4 bases from J, the gap between germline ends came to 12 bases. The CDR3 contains 14 residues. Germline-derived CDR1 and CDR2 are SGHNT and YYREEE (reference sequence).

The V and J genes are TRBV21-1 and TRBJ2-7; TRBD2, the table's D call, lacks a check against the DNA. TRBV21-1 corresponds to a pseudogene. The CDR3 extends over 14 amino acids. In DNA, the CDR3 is TGTGCCAGCCTACTAGCGGGAGGGCCACACGAGCAGTACGTC. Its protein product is CASLLAGGPHEQYV.

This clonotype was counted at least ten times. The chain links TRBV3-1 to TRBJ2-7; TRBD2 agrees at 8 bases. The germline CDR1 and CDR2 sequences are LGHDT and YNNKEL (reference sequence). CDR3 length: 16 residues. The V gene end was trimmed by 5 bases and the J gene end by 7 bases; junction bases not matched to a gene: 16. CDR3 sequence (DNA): TGTGCCAGCAGCACCCCCAAAGGGACTAGACTTCTGGAGCAGTACTTC. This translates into CASSTPKGTRLLEQYF.

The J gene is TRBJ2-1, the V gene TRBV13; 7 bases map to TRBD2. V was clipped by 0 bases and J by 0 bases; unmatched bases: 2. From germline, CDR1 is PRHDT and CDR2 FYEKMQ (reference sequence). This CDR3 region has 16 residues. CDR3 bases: TGTGCCAGCAGCTTAGGCGGGGGGAGCTCCTACAATGAGCAGTTCTTC. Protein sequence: CASSLGGGSSYNEQFF.

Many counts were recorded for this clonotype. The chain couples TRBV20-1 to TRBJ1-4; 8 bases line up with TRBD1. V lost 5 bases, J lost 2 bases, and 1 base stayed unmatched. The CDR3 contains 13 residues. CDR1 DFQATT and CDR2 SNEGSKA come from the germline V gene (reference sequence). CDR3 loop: CSARQGTNEKLFF. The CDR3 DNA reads TGCAGTGCTCGACAGGGGACTAATGAAAAACTGTTTTTT.

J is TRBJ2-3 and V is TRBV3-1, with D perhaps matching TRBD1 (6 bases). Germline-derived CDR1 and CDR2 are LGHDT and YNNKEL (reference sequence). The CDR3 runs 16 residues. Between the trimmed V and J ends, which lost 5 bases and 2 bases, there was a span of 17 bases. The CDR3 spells CASSSWAGTNTDTQYF. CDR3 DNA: TGTGCCAGCAGCTCCTGGGCCGGGACAAACACAGATACGCAGTATTTT.

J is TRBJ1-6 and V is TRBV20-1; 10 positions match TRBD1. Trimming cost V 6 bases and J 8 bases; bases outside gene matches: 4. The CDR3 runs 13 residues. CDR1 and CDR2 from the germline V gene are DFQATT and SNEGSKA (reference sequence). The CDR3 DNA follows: TGCAGTGCCCCGACAGGGGGCGATTCACCCCTCCACTTT. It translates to CSAPTGGDSPLHF.

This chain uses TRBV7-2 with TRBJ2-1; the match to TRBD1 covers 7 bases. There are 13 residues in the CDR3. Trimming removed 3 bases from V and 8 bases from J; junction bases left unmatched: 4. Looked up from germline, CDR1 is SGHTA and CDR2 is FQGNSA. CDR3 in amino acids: CASSFTGADEQFF. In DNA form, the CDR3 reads TGTGCCAGCAGCTTTACAGGGGCCGATGAGCAGTTCTTC.

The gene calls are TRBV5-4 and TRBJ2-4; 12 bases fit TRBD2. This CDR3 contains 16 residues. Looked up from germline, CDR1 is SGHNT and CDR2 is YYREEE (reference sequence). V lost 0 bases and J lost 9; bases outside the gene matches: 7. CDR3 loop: CASSLGGTSGFGIQYF. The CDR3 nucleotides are TGTGCCAGCAGCTTGGGTGGGACTAGCGGGTTCGGCATTCAGTACTTC.

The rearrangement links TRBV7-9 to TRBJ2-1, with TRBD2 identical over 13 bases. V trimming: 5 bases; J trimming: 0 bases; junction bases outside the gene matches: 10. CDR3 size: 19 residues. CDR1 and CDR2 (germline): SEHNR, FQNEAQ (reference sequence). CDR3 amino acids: CASSPRRTSGRSSYNEQFF. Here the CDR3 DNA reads TGTGCCAGCAGCCCTAGAAGGACTAGCGGGAGAAGCTCCTACAATGAGCAGTTCTTC.

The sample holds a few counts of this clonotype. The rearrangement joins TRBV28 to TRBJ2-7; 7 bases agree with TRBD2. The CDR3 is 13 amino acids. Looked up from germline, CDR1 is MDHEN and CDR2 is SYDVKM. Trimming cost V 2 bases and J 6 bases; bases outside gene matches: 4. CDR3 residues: CASSLSGAREQYV. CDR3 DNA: TGTGCCAGCAGTTTAAGCGGGGCCCGCGAGCAGTACGTC.

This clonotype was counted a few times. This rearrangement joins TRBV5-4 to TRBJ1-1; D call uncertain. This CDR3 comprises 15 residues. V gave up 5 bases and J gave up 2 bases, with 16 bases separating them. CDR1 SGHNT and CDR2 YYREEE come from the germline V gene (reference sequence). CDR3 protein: CASSTAPGLNTEAFF. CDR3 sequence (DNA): TGTGCCAGCAGTACTGCTCCGGGGTTAAACACTGAAGCTTTCTTT.

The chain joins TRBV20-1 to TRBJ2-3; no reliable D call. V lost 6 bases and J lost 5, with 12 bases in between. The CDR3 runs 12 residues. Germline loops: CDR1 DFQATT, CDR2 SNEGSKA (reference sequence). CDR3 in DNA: TGCAGTGCCAGGACGACGGGAGATACGCAGTATTTT. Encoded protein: CSARTTGDTQYF.

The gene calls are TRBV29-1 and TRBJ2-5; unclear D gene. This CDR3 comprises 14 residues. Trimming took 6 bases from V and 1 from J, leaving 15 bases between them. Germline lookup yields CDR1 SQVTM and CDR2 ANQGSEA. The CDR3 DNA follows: TGCAGCGTAGATGCCGAGGCCTCCCAAGAGACCCAGTACTTC. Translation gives CSVDAEASQETQYF.

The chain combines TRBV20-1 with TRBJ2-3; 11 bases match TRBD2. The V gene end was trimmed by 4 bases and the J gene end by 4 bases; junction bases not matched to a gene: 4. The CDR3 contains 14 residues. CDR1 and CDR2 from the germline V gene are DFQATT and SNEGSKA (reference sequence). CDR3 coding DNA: TGCAGTGCTACTAGCGGGAGGTCCGCAGATACGCAGTATTTT. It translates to CSATSGRSADTQYF.

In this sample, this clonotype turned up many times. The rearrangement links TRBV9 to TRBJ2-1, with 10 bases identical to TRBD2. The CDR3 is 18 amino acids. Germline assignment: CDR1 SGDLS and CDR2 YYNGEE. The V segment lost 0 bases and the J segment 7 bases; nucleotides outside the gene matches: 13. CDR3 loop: CASSVAHGTSATLNEQFF. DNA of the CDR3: TGTGCCAGCAGCGTAGCCCATGGGACTAGCGCGACGCTGAATGAGCAGTTCTTC.